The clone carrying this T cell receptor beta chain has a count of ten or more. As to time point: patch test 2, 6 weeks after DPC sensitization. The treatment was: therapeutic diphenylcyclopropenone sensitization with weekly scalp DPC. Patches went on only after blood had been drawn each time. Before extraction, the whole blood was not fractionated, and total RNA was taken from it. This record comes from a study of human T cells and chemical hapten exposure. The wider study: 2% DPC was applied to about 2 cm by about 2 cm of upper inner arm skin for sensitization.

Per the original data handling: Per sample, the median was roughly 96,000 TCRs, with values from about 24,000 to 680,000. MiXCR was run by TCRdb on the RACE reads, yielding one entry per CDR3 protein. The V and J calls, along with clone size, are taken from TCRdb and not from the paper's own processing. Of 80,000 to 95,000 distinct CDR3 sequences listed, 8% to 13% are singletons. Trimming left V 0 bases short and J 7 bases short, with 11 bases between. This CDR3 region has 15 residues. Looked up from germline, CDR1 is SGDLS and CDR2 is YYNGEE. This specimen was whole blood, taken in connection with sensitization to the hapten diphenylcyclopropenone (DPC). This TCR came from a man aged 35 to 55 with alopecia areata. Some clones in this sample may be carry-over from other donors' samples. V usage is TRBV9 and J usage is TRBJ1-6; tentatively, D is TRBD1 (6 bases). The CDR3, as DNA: TGTGCCAGCAGCGTAGATGGGGGGCGCAATTCACCCCTCCACTTT. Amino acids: CASSVDGGRNSPLHF.